The TCR beta chain described here comes from a study of cytomegalovirus exposure and HLA in healthy donors (dated by TCRdb to about 2017). About the study as a whole: In an earlier analysis of 450 to 750 of the donors, around 300 Gb of sequence data and 90 million to 130 million unique TCR beta sequences from 150 million to 200 million T cells were reported. All discovery cohort repertoires had been generated on a single sequencing platform. The aim of the study was to test whether cataloging public T cell receptors could identify signatures of past pathogen exposure. Because of strong linkage in the cohort, roughly five DR-DQ haplotypes were treated as single units for association and clustering. Roughly 300 gigabases of sequencing data and 70 million to 100 million unique TCR sequences were included in an early release covering 500 to 750 HLA-typed donors. HLA typing included class I and class II loci at four-digit resolution. To predict cytomegalovirus infection status, the study combined high-throughput TCR immunosequencing, statistical association of individual TCRs with disease status, and machine learning. Using immunosequencing, the study profiled T cell repertoires from 666 subjects and related those repertoires to cytomegalovirus serostatus. An earlier analysis of around 580 of the donors used high-throughput TCR beta sequencing to judge whether each TCR beta V gene segment behaved as functional or pseudogenic. Along with the roughly 670-subject first cohort, a separate validation cohort of 120 different subjects was used. In a later genetic analysis, genome-wide SNP genotypes for about three fifths of the roughly 670 donors were used, and that subset was treated as a discovery cohort. In the later analysis, no new phenotypic data were used to find candidate immune exposures; instead, reliance was placed on TCR beta sequences and their occurrence across donors. Across around 400 genotyped donors of the cohort, an average of about 200,000 unique TCR beta nucleotide sequences per donor were sequenced, and around 19% of those sequences were non-productive. Among the roughly 400 genotyped donors, about 83% belonged to the genetic ancestry cluster associated with self-reported Caucasian donors. Typing coverage varied by locus: about 620-630 donors for A, B, C, DRB1 and DQB1; about 520 for DQA1; about 570 for DPA1; about 450 for DPB1. Donor age, sex, ethnicity and CMV serostatus were compiled alongside the repertoire data. To study patterns of TCR occurrence, a later analysis re-analyzed previously published TCR beta repertoires from several hundred donors and added high-resolution HLA genotyping. Here is what the overall study found, with its caveats: A later genetic analysis reported fewer N-insertions in productive TCRs among donors in an Asian-associated ancestry cluster than the roughly 640-donor mean. According to a later analysis, most CMV-associated TCR beta chains appeared to be HLA-restricted, and the HLA associations seemed to be driven largely by CMV exposure. Because some donors lacked HLA typing at each locus, the association tests relied only on the typed subset. In a later analysis, HLA-associated TCR beta chains showed more clonal expansion and lower generation probabilities than non-associated chains that were equally common. A later genetic analysis associated a missense DCLRE1C variant with V-gene and J-gene trimming of TCR beta chains, and an independent cohort replicated the association. According to a later analysis, parvovirus B19, influenza, CMV and Epstein-Barr virus appeared linked to several top co-occurrence clusters. The presence/absence analyses assumed that sequencing depth was roughly uniform across donors, and that assumption may not be true. Across donors, most TCR sequences were observed very rarely, whereas some public TCRs were present in many individuals. Because counts were too low, about 17 rarely observed V segments, including chromosome 9 orphons, were excluded from the earlier analysis of under 650 of the donors. A later analysis associated about 18,000 TCR beta sequences with specific HLA alleles at a false discovery rate of 0.05. Correlated functional status among segregating V segments might reflect linkage disequilibrium, but an unknown experimental factor could not be ruled out. The only immune exposure information available for the cohort was CMV serostatus. Broadly in line with IMGT annotations, most TCR beta V segments showed up in productive rearrangements about 87% or about 30% of the time in an earlier analysis of approximately 600 of the donors. A further reported finding was that TCR beta sequences accurately predicted the HLA-A and HLA-B alleles for most subjects in the first cohort. The authors suggested that the approach could potentially be generalized to other disease states and immunological phenotypes. A few of the identified cytomegalovirus-associated TCR beta chains were confirmed in vitro to be specific for cytomegalovirus antigens. This cohort had only TCR beta chains sequenced, and the lack of alpha or paired-chain data limited which features could be detected. Because the 87-base-pair reads could not distinguish some IMGT-functional V segments, including TRBV6-2 and TRBV6-3, those segments were excluded. A group of highly shared sequence variants was considered likely to be a technical artifact of the sequencing pipeline. The classifier was reported to diagnose cytomegalovirus status with high specificity and sensitivity in both the original cohort and the validation cohort. When HLA alleles, especially DR and DQ, strongly co-occurred, attributing TCR associations to individual alleles was difficult. The study listed 164 TCR beta chains as associated with cytomegalovirus. According to a later analysis, TCR association rates differed among HLA loci, with DRB1 alleles showing the most associated TCRs and HLA-C alleles showing the fewest.

In regard to this clone: Its antigen is still unknown. No base quality values were provided; no much bigger clone lies one nucleotide off.

Spanning cysteine to phenylalanine, the CDR3 consists of 19 amino acids. CDR3 DNA only is kept here, 57 bases in frame from base 1. Relative to germline, V is missing 0 bases and J is missing 8 bases, with 19 bases of the junction outside any gene match. CDR1 and CDR2 (KGHSH, LQKENI) derive from the germline V gene. The cohort was made up of approximately 670 healthy bone marrow donors. All cohort members were sampled while nominally healthy, although unrecorded immune exposures were likely present. The donor was CMV seronegative and belonged to the group of over 300 seronegative cohort members. Every donor gave a peripheral blood sample, and the peripheral blood mononuclear cells from that sample were used for TCR beta sequencing. Genomic DNA extraction from the blood cell samples was performed with the Qiagen DNeasy Blood Extraction Kit. Receptor amplification or capture employed the immunoSEQ multiplex PCR assay. The multiplex PCR relied on a mix of 60 forward primers for TCR Vbeta segments and 13 reverse primers for TCR Jbeta segments. The CDR3 region of rearranged TCR beta genes was amplified from genomic DNA by a multiplex PCR assay. On the Illumina HiSeq System, the amplified TCR beta libraries were sequenced as 87-base-pair reads. The paper's data handling went like this. Across the 500 to 700 repertoires, a later analysis counted tens of millions of unique TCR beta chains, roughly 11 million of which were shared by at least two donors. Raw reads were error-corrected and collapsed into unique sequences with a nearest-neighbor algorithm that merged closely related sequences to remove PCR and sequencing errors. Alignment of CDR3 sequences to IMGT reference sequences was used to assign V, D and J gene segments. For a sequence to be retained, at least a six-nucleotide match to both a V gene segment and a J gene segment was required. A rearrangement was called productive if the CDR3 had no stop codons and remained in frame with V and J, and every other rearrangement was called non-productive. CDR3 was defined by IMGT convention, running from the second conserved V-encoded cysteine to the conserved J-encoded phenylalanine. The earlier analysis of about 560 of the donors excluded any sequence lacking an unambiguous match to a single V gene segment. In an earlier analysis of 587 of the donors, a V segment was called functional when productive rearrangements were above 56.7%, and segregating when the standard deviation between donors exceeded 5%. A statistical classification framework was developed to diagnose cytomegalovirus status using the catalog of TCR beta chain sequences. V and J gene assignment, in a later analysis, came from comparing TCR nucleotide sequences with IMGT/GENE-DB human TR gene sequences. A later analysis assigned CDR3 sequences and most-parsimonious VDJ recombination scenarios with the TCRdist pipeline. In a later analysis, every TCR beta chain was defined by the combination of its CDR3 amino acid sequence and its V-gene family, and reads without a unique V-gene family were dropped. As a way to deal with suspected cross-contamination and a sequencing artifact, a later analysis dropped 450 to 600 nucleotide sequences that were highly shared and had low generation probability. In a later analysis, a clonal expansion index was calculated for each public chain from normalized within-repertoire ranks of inferred template counts. In a later analysis, generation probabilities were computed using a VDJ recombination model fitted to out-of-frame rearrangements, and the results were checked against IGoR. A later analysis scored TCR-TCR, TCR-HLA and TCR-CMV co-occurrence with hypergeometric tests, applying a repertoire-size bias correction to TCR pairs. False discovery rates were estimated in a later analysis by permuting HLA or CMV assignments 20 times. In a later analysis, co-occurring TCRs were grouped using DBSCAN, and TCRdist sequence similarity was added for clustering within HLA-allele-positive subsets. Repertoires with fewer than 30,000 or more than 120,000 public chains were left out of co-occurrence clustering, as were about five repertoires with anomalous nucleotide sharing. What TCRdb holds here is the immuneACCESS table cut down to in-frame rearrangements. Part of the clones is not present; checked against another copy, under half of the missing clones reflect an unresolved V gene, and the others are unexplained. V and J calls and clone size follow that table, whereas D and trimming were derived from the DNA. This sample is represented by about 90,000 clones; approximately 90% of them were singletons. The top ten constitute about 2.5% of the sample.

Recombination linked TRBV18 to TRBJ2-1; TRBD2 agrees with 7 junctional bases. This receptor was taken from a man between 18 and 35 years old in good health and CMV-seronegative. The sequencing sample was made of PBMCs. The CDR3 protein is CASSPPRFMSWEGRDEQFF. The DNA sequence is as follows: TGTGCCAGCTCACCACCCCGATTTATGTCGTGGGAGGGCCGCGATGAGCAGTTCTTC.